Presented here are 29 T cell receptor beta chains from one specimen sequenced in a study of T cell changes during pregnancy in multiple sclerosis. The table came from immunoSEQ multiplex PCR; TCRdb's copy has only in-frame clones and leaves some out. The sample comprises about 60,000 clones, approximately 96% of which are singletons, and 2% to 3% rests with the top ten. The material sequenced was CD8+ T cells from peripheral blood mononuclear cells, taken after pregnancy. These receptors were collected from a female donor with multiple sclerosis, enrolled in a pregnancy study.

This sequence joins TRBV15 and TRBJ2-7, with 8 bases fitting TRBD2. CDR3 size: 15 residues. Looked up from germline, CDR1 is LNHNV and CDR2 is YYDKDF (reference sequence). After removal of 3 bases from V and 4 bases from J, the junction contained 8 bases not matched to a gene. In nucleotides, the CDR3 is TGTGCCACCAGCAGCCTCGGGACTAGTTCTTACGAGCAGTACTTC. It specifies CATSSLGTSSYEQYF. The whole variable domain, remainder taken from reference TRBV15 and TRBJ2-7, is DAMVIQNPRYQVTQFGKPVTLSCSQTLNHNVMYWYQQKSSQAPKLLFHYYDKDFNNEADTPDNFQSRRPNTSFCFLDIRSPGLGDTAMYLCATSSLGTSSYEQYFGPGTRLTVT.

J is TRBJ2-7 and V is TRBV9, with D tentatively TRBD2 (6 bases). Germline V gene sequence: CDR1 SGDLS, CDR2 YYNGEE. Trimming cost V 0 bases and J 0 bases, with 7 bases left between them. This CDR3 is built from 14 residues. The CDR3 nucleotides are TGTGCCAGCAGCGTAGGTAGCGGCTCCTACGAGCAGTACTTC. It is translated as CASSVGSGSYEQYF. Drawing the rest from reference TRBV9 and TRBJ2-7, the complete variable domain is DSGVTQTPKHLITATGQRVTLRCSPRSGDLSVYWYQQSLDQGLQFLIQYYNGEERAKGNILERFSAQQFPDLHSELNLSSLELGDSALYFCASSVGSGSYEQYFGPGTRLTVT.

V and J are TRBV7-9 and TRBJ1-1, with 7 bases matching TRBD1. From germline, CDR1 is SEHNR and CDR2 FQNEAQ (reference sequence). This CDR3 contains 15 residues. Germline trimming cut 3 bases from V and 2 bases from J; bases unmatched to any gene: 6. CDR3 in DNA: TGTGCCAGCAGCTTTCGACAGGGCCCTAACACTGAAGCTTTCTTT. Residues: CASSFRQGPNTEAFF.

The J gene is TRBJ1-2, the V gene TRBV7-9, with 10 bases lining up with TRBD1. Germline V lookup: CDR1 SEHNR, CDR2 FQNEAQ (reference sequence). V gave up 5 bases and J gave up 6 bases; unmatched junction bases: 3. The CDR3 runs 13 residues. Here the CDR3 reads CASSAGTGDGYTF. Here the CDR3 DNA reads TGTGCCAGCAGCGCCGGGACAGGGGATGGCTACACCTTC. Together with reference TRBV7-9 and TRBJ1-2, the CDR3 gives the full variable domain: DTGVSQNPRHKITKRGQNVTFRCDPISEHNRLYWYRQTLGQGPEFLTYFQNEAQLEKSRLLSDRFSAERPKGSFSTLEIQRTEQGDSAMYLCASSAGTGDGYTFGSGTRLTVV.

The chain has TRBV7-8 and TRBJ2-7; 10 nucleotides match TRBD2. The germline V gene encodes CDR1 SGHVS and CDR2 FQNEAQ. The CDR3 contains 15 residues. With V trimmed by 5 bases and J by 2 bases, 6 bases remained unmatched. CDR3 protein: CASSTPGLAPYEQYF. Written as DNA, the CDR3 is TGTGCCAGCAGCACCCCGGGACTAGCGCCCTACGAGCAGTACTTC.

The gene calls are TRBV2 and TRBJ2-4; D gene uncertain. Germline V gene lookup returns CDR1 SNHLY and CDR2 FYNNEI. This CDR3 contains 13 residues. Between the trimmed V and J ends, which lost 1 base and 8 bases, there was a span of 9 bases. The CDR3, as DNA: TGTGCCAGCAGTGAAGATAGCACGGACATTCAGTACTTC. It is translated as CASSEDSTDIQYF.

The chain joins TRBV9 to TRBJ2-3; D might be TRBD2 (6 bases). From germline, CDR1 is SGDLS and CDR2 YYNGEE. Trimming took off 3 bases at V and 5 bases at J, with 19 bases between the two ends. CDR3 length: 16 residues. The CDR3, as DNA: TGTGCCAGCAGCGCCCTCGGGGGAAACGATGGAGATACGCAGTATTTT. This gives the protein CASSALGGNDGDTQYF.

This chain links TRBV10-2 with TRBJ2-5; TRBD2 matches at 9 bases. Germline CDR1 WSHSY, CDR2 SAAADI. The CDR3 spans 15 residues. V lost 7 bases and J lost 6; bases outside the gene matches: 12. The CDR3 loop reads CASTSKTSGLKTQYF. CDR3 bases: TGCGCCAGCACCTCAAAGACTAGCGGCCTAAAGACCCAGTACTTC.

The chain links TRBV5-4 to TRBJ2-3; D gene ambiguous. CDR1 is SGHNT, CDR2 YYREEE, per germline (reference sequence). Trimming took off 1 base at V and 2 bases at J, with 8 bases between the two ends. The CDR3 is 14 residues long. The CDR3 is CASSLSRNTDTQYF. For the CDR3, the DNA is TGTGCCAGCAGCTTGTCCAGAAACACAGATACGCAGTATTTT.

The chain carries TRBV7-6 and TRBJ2-7; D gene ambiguous. Per germline, CDR1 SGHVS and CDR2 FNYEAQ. This CDR3 spans 13 amino acids. Trimming removed 5 bases from V and 2 bases from J, with 10 bases in between. The CDR3 region is CASSPPAAYEQYF. In nucleotides, the CDR3 is TGTGCCAGCAGCCCACCGGCGGCCTACGAGCAGTACTTC.

The rearrangement joins TRBV27 to TRBJ1-2, with 7 bases aligning to TRBD1. This CDR3 region has 14 residues. J gave up 6 bases and V 4 bases, and 8 bases lay outside the gene matches. Germline V gives CDR1 MNHEY, CDR2 SMNVEV (reference sequence). The CDR3 protein is CASSSGQNFNGYTF. DNA for the CDR3: TGTGCCAGCAGTTCGGGACAGAATTTCAATGGCTACACCTTC.

The gene calls are TRBV30 and TRBJ2-7, with D perhaps TRBD2 (6 bases). Trimming left V 0 bases short and J 6 bases short, with 15 bases between. In germline, CDR1 is GTSNPN, CDR2 SVGIG (reference sequence). The CDR3 is 14 residues long. CDR3 region: CAWSVSGSTVEQYF. Here the CDR3 DNA reads TGTGCCTGGAGTGTTTCCGGGAGTACTGTCGAGCAGTACTTC.

The chain links TRBV5-1 to TRBJ2-3; a weak D match, TRBD1 (7 bases). In germline, CDR1 is SGHRS, CDR2 YFSETQ. V was cut by 6 bases and J by 2 bases, with 13 bases left in between. CDR3 length equals 14 residues. CDR3 residues: CASTRGASTDTQYF. DNA of the CDR3: TGCGCCAGCACCAGGGGGGCTTCCACAGATACGCAGTATTTT.

This chain uses TRBV27 with TRBJ2-1; the match to TRBD2 covers 13 bases. The CDR3 is 16 amino acids. The V gene end was trimmed by 6 bases and the J gene end by 12 bases; junction bases not matched to a gene: 14. Germline V CDR1 and CDR2: MNHEY, SMNVEV (reference sequence). The CDR3 loop reads CASRTATGTSGAVQFF. The CDR3 bases are TGTGCCAGCAGGACGGCCACCGGGACTAGCGGGGCGGTGCAGTTCTTC.

This clone was seen only a few times. This chain uses TRBV14 with TRBJ1-1; the D gene is possibly TRBD1 (5 bases). Germline CDR1 is SGHDN and CDR2 is FVKESK. This CDR3 is 12 amino acids long. Trimming removed 5 bases from V and 5 bases from J, with 9 bases in between. CDR3 DNA: TGTGCCAGCAGCTTCCCAGGGACTGAAGCTTTCTTT. Amino acid sequence: CASSFPGTEAFF.

This clone was observed a few times. The J gene is TRBJ2-1, the V gene TRBV4-3; 9 bases are shared with TRBD1. The V segment lost 2 bases and the J segment 7 bases; nucleotides outside the gene matches: 3. The germline V gene has CDR1 LGHNA and CDR2 YSLEER. This CDR3 has 14 amino acids. The CDR3: CASSQRQGVNEQFF. CDR3 nucleotide sequence: TGCGCCAGCAGCCAAAGACAGGGGGTGAATGAGCAGTTCTTC.

This chain connects TRBV6-1 to TRBJ2-4, with 8 bases aligning to TRBD1. Germline CDR1 and CDR2: MNHNS and SASEGT. This CDR3 comprises 16 residues. Trimming took 3 bases from V and 6 from J; bases not matched to a gene: 10. The CDR3 nucleotides read TGTGCCAGCAGTGACAGGGGGCGCGAGGCCGGAAACATTCAGTACTTC. This gives the protein CASSDRGREAGNIQYF.

This chain uses TRBV12-5 with TRBJ1-1; D unclear. The CDR3 is 14 amino acids. Trimming removed 1 base from V and 0 bases from J, with 6 bases in between. CDR1 and CDR2 (germline): LGHNT, FRNRAP. CDR3 amino acids: CASGLGHMNTEAFF. The CDR3 nucleotides read TGTGCTAGTGGTTTGGGGCATATGAACACTGAAGCTTTCTTT.

This chain links TRBV27 with TRBJ2-7; 10 bases map to TRBD1. V lost 2 bases, J lost 5 bases, and 0 bases stayed unmatched. The CDR3 is 13 amino acids. CDR1 MNHEY and CDR2 SMNVEV come from the germline V gene (reference sequence). CDR3 sequence: CASSLGTGDEQYF. The DNA of the CDR3 is TGTGCCAGCAGTTTAGGGACAGGGGACGAGCAGTACTTC.

The V call is TRBV9, the J call TRBJ2-2, with 8 positions matching TRBD2. The CDR3 spans 16 residues. The V gene's germline CDR1 is SGDLS and CDR2 YYNGEE. V was pared by 0 bases and J by 5 bases, with 6 bases of the junction left unmatched. DNA for the CDR3: TGTGCCAGCAGCGTAGCAAGCGGGAGCTTAACCGGGGAGCTGTTTTTT. Its translation is CASSVASGSLTGELFF.

This chain uses TRBV7-8 with TRBJ2-1; 8 nucleotides match TRBD2. Per the germline V gene, CDR1 is SGHVS and CDR2 is FQNEAQ. This CDR3 spans 15 amino acids. The V gene end was trimmed by 8 bases and the J gene end by 5 bases; junction bases not matched to a gene: 11. The DNA of the CDR3 is TGTGCCAGCCGCTCCTCGGGAGGGGGAGACAATGAGCAGTTCTTC. Amino acids: CASRSSGGGDNEQFF. Together with reference TRBV7-8 and TRBJ2-1, the CDR3 gives the full variable domain: GAGVSQSPRYKVAKRGQDVALRCDPISGHVSLFWYQQALGQGPEFLTYFQNEAQLDKSGLPSDRFFAERPEGSVSTLKIQRTQQEDSAVYLCASRSSGGGDNEQFFGPGTRLTVL.

The chain carries TRBV7-9 and TRBJ1-3; D uncertain. Germline V gene lookup returns CDR1 SEHNR and CDR2 FQNEAQ (reference sequence). The CDR3 loop spans 15 amino acids. V was pared by 5 bases and J by 0 bases, with 11 bases between. DNA for the CDR3: TGTGCCAGCAGCCCTCCAGAACGCTCTGGAAACACCATATATTTT. Translation gives CASSPPERSGNTIYF.

The rearrangement joins TRBV15 to TRBJ1-5, with D maybe TRBD1 (5 bases). Between the trimmed V and J ends, which lost 0 bases and 7 bases, there was a span of 13 bases. There are 15 residues in the CDR3. Germline V CDR1 and CDR2: LNHNV, YYDKDF (reference sequence). The CDR3 region has the DNA TGTGCCACCAGCAGAGATCAGGGTTCCTGGCAGCCCCAGCATTTT. As protein: CATSRDQGSWQPQHF.

This sequence joins TRBV27 and TRBJ2-1; 7 bases align to TRBD2. Germline loops: CDR1 MNHEY, CDR2 SMNVEV (reference sequence). Losses at the gene ends were 0 bases for V and 5 bases for J; bases not matched to a gene: 7. This CDR3 region has 16 residues. CDR3 amino acids: CASSLSAGDLHNEQFF. CDR3 nucleotides: TGTGCCAGCAGTTTATCGGCGGGAGACCTCCACAATGAGCAGTTCTTC.

This clone was observed a few times. The CDR3 coding sequence is TGTGCCAGCAGACCTGGCTTGAACACTGAAGCTTTCTTT. It is translated as CASRPGLNTEAFF. The J gene is TRBJ1-1, the V gene TRBV2; D call uncertain. The V and J ends lost 6 bases and 0 bases respectively, with 8 bases between them. Germline V gene lookup returns CDR1 SNHLY and CDR2 FYNNEI. This CDR3 contains 13 residues.

The J gene is TRBJ2-1, the V gene TRBV7-6; D might be TRBD2 (6 bases). This CDR3 has 17 amino acids. Germline V gene lookup returns CDR1 SGHVS and CDR2 FNYEAQ. V was cut by 1 base and J by 8 bases, with 21 bases left in between. CDR3 sequence (DNA): TGTGCCAGCAGCTTAGACTCCGGGACCCGGAGGGTCCATGAGCAGTTCTTC. It is translated as CASSLDSGTRRVHEQFF. Combining the CDR3 with reference TRBV7-6 and TRBJ2-1 gives the whole variable domain GAGVSQSPRYKVTKRGQDVALRCDPISGHVSLYWYRQALGQGPEFLTYFNYEAQQDKSGLPNDRFSAERPEGSISTLTIQRTEQRDSAMYRCASSLDSGTRRVHEQFFGPGTRLTVL.

V and J are TRBV4-2 and TRBJ2-7; the match to TRBD2 covers 7 bases. The CDR3 totals 14 residues. Unmatched junction bases numbered 7, after V lost 8 bases and J lost 0 bases. Germline assignment: CDR1 LGHNA and CDR2 YNFKEQ. CDR3 coding DNA: TGTGCCAGCGCTAGCGGTTCCAGCTCCTACGAGCAGTACTTC. Protein sequence: CASASGSSSYEQYF.

This chain uses TRBV5-1 with TRBJ2-4; D is uncertain. This CDR3 has 12 amino acids. V lost 8 bases, J lost 0 bases, and 6 bases lay in between. Germline-derived CDR1 and CDR2 are SGHRS and YFSETQ. The CDR3 spells CARQLAKNIQYF. The CDR3 DNA follows: TGCGCCAGGCAACTAGCCAAAAACATTCAGTACTTC.

This chain links TRBV6-5 with TRBJ2-5; a weak D match, TRBD2 (5 bases). The V gene lost 5 bases and the J gene lost 7 bases, with 17 bases spanning the gap. Germline-derived CDR1 and CDR2 are MNHEY and SVGAGI. This CDR3 is 14 amino acids long. In DNA, the CDR3 is TGTGCCAGCAGTCAGCTCGGGATTACTGGGACCCAGTACTTC. Its protein is CASSQLGITGTQYF.